This section outlines one T cell receptor beta chain sequence together with its context. This CDR3 contains 16 residues. Per the germline V gene, CDR1 is LGHDT and CDR2 is YNNKEL (reference sequence). After removal of 3 bases from V and 5 bases from J, the junction contained 7 bases not matched to a gene. This specimen belongs to a study of blood T cells in healthy people across ages. Whole-study context: Per every two T cells, about one barcoded beta molecule was captured by template switching.

Together with a sample-barcoded 5' primer, a J-beta primer mix was included in a second PCR lasting roughly 6 to 12 cycles. TCRdb redid the calling of the 5' RACE reads with MiXCR, one entry per CDR3 protein. Of 1.2 million to 1.5 million distinct CDR3 sequences listed, 42% were seen once; the top ten hold roughly 7.7%. The V gene is TRBV3-1, the J gene TRBJ2-1; 10 bases fit TRBD2. This TCR was sampled from a young woman in good health. The sample was blood. CDR3 residues: CASSQRTSGNNNEQFF. Written as DNA, the CDR3 is TGTGCCAGCAGCCAGAGAACTAGCGGGAATAACAATGAGCAGTTCTTC.